Listed here are 15 T cell receptor beta chains from one sample, sequenced in a study of blood T cell repertoires in COVID-19. Libraries were prepared by immunoSEQ multiplex PCR; TCRdb keeps only in-frame clonotypes and omits some of them. Here the sample spans 90,000 to 120,000 clones, just over 90% being singletons. Sequenced input: peripheral blood. The receptors shown here come from a man aged 60-69 years with acute or convalescent COVID-19.

CDR3 residues: CASSQEQGYGYTF. The DNA for the CDR3 is TGTGCCAGCAGCCAAGAACAGGGGTACGGCTACACCTTC. The chain is built from TRBV4-2 and TRBJ1-2; 7 bases fit TRBD1. Germline V lookup: CDR1 LGHNA, CDR2 YNFKEQ. The CDR3 runs to 13 residues. Germline trimming cut 0 bases from V and 8 bases from J; bases unmatched to any gene: 3.

The rearrangement uses TRBV21-1 and TRBJ2-3; TRBD2, the D gene given by the table, was not confirmed from the DNA. TRBV21-1 is tagged as a pseudogene. The CDR3 spans 17 residues. CDR3 sequence: CASSKSGHKSEPDTQYF. The CDR3 DNA reads TGTGCCAGCAGCAAAAGTGGTCACAAATCGGAGCCAGATACGCAGTATTTT.

The chain links TRBV12-5 to TRBJ1-5; D not certain. Trimming pared 1 base from V and 2 bases from J, leaving 12 bases between. CDR3 size: 16 residues. Germline V gene data show CDR1 as LGHNT and CDR2 as FRNRAP. CDR3 amino acids: CASGLGRSLGNQPQHF. The CDR3, as DNA: TGTGCTAGTGGTTTGGGAAGGAGTTTGGGCAATCAGCCCCAGCATTTT. Using reference TRBV12-5 and TRBJ1-5 for the parts outside the CDR3, the full variable domain is DARVTQTPRHKVTEMGQEVTMRCQPILGHNTVFWYRQTMMQGLELLAYFRNRAPLDDSGMPKDRFSAEMPDATLATLKIQPSEPRDSAVYFCASGLGRSLGNQPQHFGDGTRLSIL.

This chain uses TRBV28 with TRBJ1-1, with no clear D. This CDR3 spans 10 amino acids. CDR1 and CDR2 (germline): MDHEN, SYDVKM. V gave up 6 bases and J gave up 7 bases, with 6 bases separating them. The DNA of the CDR3 is TGTGCCAGCAGGCAACTTGAAGCTTTCTTT. It is translated as CASRQLEAFF.

The CDR3 spells CASSQGGGEVYGYTF. The CDR3 coding sequence is TGTGCCAGCAGCCAAGGGGGCGGGGAAGTCTATGGCTACACCTTC. The V gene is TRBV3-1 (or the pseudogene TRBV3-2), the J gene TRBJ1-2; weak D call: TRBD1 (5 bases). V lost 1 base and J lost 4, with 13 bases in between. Germline V lookup: CDR1 LGHDT, CDR2 YNNKEL (reference sequence). The CDR3 totals 15 residues.

The chain employs TRBV14 and TRBJ1-6; no firm D call. The germline V gene has CDR1 SGHDN and CDR2 FVKESK. V was pared by 4 bases and J by 6 bases, with 7 bases between. This CDR3 has 13 residues. The CDR3 sequence is CASSPRPNSPLHF. The CDR3 DNA sequence: TGTGCCAGCAGCCCTAGACCTAATTCACCCCTCCACTTT.

This chain links TRBV3-1 (or the pseudogene TRBV3-2) with TRBJ2-3; 10 positions match TRBD2. V lost 1 base, J lost 2 bases, and 3 bases stayed unmatched. The CDR3 covers 16 residues. Germline V gives CDR1 LGHDT, CDR2 YNNKEL (reference sequence). The CDR3 nucleotides are TGTGCCAGCAGCCAAGGACTAGCGGGTTTCACAGATACGCAGTATTTT. Translation: CASSQGLAGFTDTQYF.

The chain is built from TRBV6-5 and TRBJ2-1; D perhaps matches TRBD1 (5 bases). The germline V and J ends were trimmed by 2 bases and 8 bases, with 19 bases remaining between them. The CDR3 has 16 amino acids. From germline, CDR1 is MNHEY and CDR2 SVGAGI. The CDR3 here is CASSYGWQGSEDEQFF. In nucleotides, the CDR3 is TGTGCCAGCAGTTACGGATGGCAGGGAAGTGAAGATGAGCAGTTCTTC.

V usage is TRBV2 and J usage is TRBJ1-5, with 7 bases that match TRBD1. With V trimmed by 6 bases and J by 4 bases, 6 bases remained unmatched. The CDR3 loop spans 14 amino acids. Germline V CDR1 and CDR2: SNHLY, FYNNEI. CDR3 DNA sequence: TGTGCCAGCAGCGTTGGACAGGCGAATCAGCCCCAGCATTTT. This gives the protein CASSVGQANQPQHF.

The chain combines TRBV7-3 with TRBJ1-6; possible D gene TRBD1, 6 bases. The germline V gene encodes CDR1 SGHTA and CDR2 FQGTGA. The CDR3 totals 16 residues. Trimming took off 5 bases at V and 7 bases at J, with 18 bases between the two ends. The DNA for the CDR3 is TGTGCCAGCAGCCGCGGGCGGGGGGCTCTGAATTCACCCCTCCACTTT. This encodes CASSRGRGALNSPLHF.

The V and J genes are TRBV5-1 and TRBJ1-4, with D possibly being TRBD1 (6 bases). Between the trimmed V and J ends, which lost 8 bases and 0 bases, there was a span of 17 bases. CDR1 and CDR2 (germline): SGHRS, YFSETQ. The length of the CDR3 is 16 residues. The DNA for the CDR3 is TGCGCCAGGTGGACAGACCTCAACGCAACTAATGAAAAACTGTTTTTT. It is translated as CARWTDLNATNEKLFF.

This chain uses TRBV5-1 with TRBJ2-5; 7 nucleotides line up with TRBD1. V was pared by 4 bases and J by 7 bases, with 10 bases of the junction left unmatched. Germline CDR1 and CDR2: SGHRS and YFSETQ. The CDR3 sequence is 14 residues long. The CDR3 sequence is CASSLGTAQTTQYF. CDR3 DNA sequence: TGCGCCAGCAGCCTCGGGACAGCTCAGACGACCCAGTACTTC.

This rearrangement joins TRBV18 to TRBJ2-5, with TRBD1 matching 9 bases. The germline V gene has CDR1 KGHSH and CDR2 LQKENI. The CDR3 consists of 15 residues. V was clipped by 3 bases and J by 2 bases; unmatched bases: 4. The CDR3 loop reads CASSPGTGPQETQYF. CDR3 sequence (DNA): TGTGCCAGCTCACCTGGGACAGGGCCACAAGAGACCCAGTACTTC.

This chain uses TRBV9 with TRBJ1-2; tentative D call: TRBD1 (5 bases). V was shortened by 3 bases and J by 5 bases, with 23 bases between the two germline ends. Germline-derived CDR1 and CDR2 are SGDLS and YYNGEE. The CDR3 is made up of 17 amino acids. The CDR3 is CASSDTTIGVRRYGYTF. The DNA of the CDR3 is TGTGCCAGCAGCGACACGACAATAGGGGTAAGACGGTATGGCTACACCTTC.

The J gene is TRBJ2-1, the V gene TRBV7-9; TRBD2 aligns across 15 bases. V lost 7 bases to trimming and J lost 6 bases; unmatched junction nucleotides: 13. From germline, CDR1 is SEHNR and CDR2 FQNEAQ (reference sequence). The CDR3 covers 18 residues. CDR3 sequence reads: CASTPGLAGGHGANEQFF. CDR3 nucleotide sequence: TGTGCCAGCACCCCGGGACTAGCGGGAGGTCATGGGGCCAATGAGCAGTTCTTC. Filled out from reference TRBV7-9 and TRBJ2-1, the complete variable domain reads DTGVSQNPRHKITKRGQNVTFRCDPISEHNRLYWYRQTLGQGPEFLTYFQNEAQLEKSRLLSDRFSAERPKGSFSTLEIQRTEQGDSAMYLCASTPGLAGGHGANEQFFGPGTRLTVL.